These 20 T cell receptor beta chains were sequenced from one sample in a study of T cell changes during pregnancy in multiple sclerosis. Assay used: immunoSEQ multiplex PCR; TCRdb lists only in-frame clones, some missing. In the table there are roughly 60,000 clones, roughly 90% of which are singletons. This specimen consisted of peripheral blood, obtained before pregnancy. These receptors were taken from a female donor with multiple sclerosis, enrolled in a pregnancy study.

This chain links TRBV14 with TRBJ1-6; tentative D call: TRBD1 (6 bases). CDR1 and CDR2 from the germline V gene are SGHDN and FVKESK. This CDR3 spans 13 amino acids. The V and J ends lost 4 bases and 8 bases respectively, with 9 bases between them. The CDR3 loop is CASSRGLDSPLHF. The CDR3 DNA reads TGTGCCAGCAGCCGGGGGCTCGATTCACCCCTCCACTTT.

The chain carries TRBV7-4 and TRBJ2-3; TRBD2 aligns across 12 bases. The trim removed 5 bases at V and 5 bases at J, leaving 20 bases unmatched. Germline loops: CDR1 SGHVT, CDR2 SQSDAQ. This CDR3 contains 20 residues. CDR3 DNA sequence: TGTGCCAGCAGCGAAGGGACTAGCGGGTGTGGGGATCTCTTTGAAGATACGCAGTATTTT. Translation gives CASSEGTSGCGDLFEDTQYF.

The genes are TRBV5-4 and TRBJ2-7, with TRBD1 matching 9 bases. Looked up from germline, CDR1 is SGHNT and CDR2 is YYREEE (reference sequence). This CDR3 region has 15 residues. J was trimmed by 4 bases and V by 1 base; bases with no gene match: 6. The CDR3, as DNA: TGTGCCAGCAGCTTGAAGGACAGGGGCATGTACGAGCAGTACTTC. Protein sequence: CASSLKDRGMYEQYF.

The chain combines TRBV6-5 with TRBJ1-4; D gene unclear. The CDR3 runs 13 residues. The V end was cut by 0 bases, the J end by 8 bases, with 7 bases between. CDR1 is MNHEY, CDR2 SVGAGI, per germline. This CDR3 is CASSYSVGEKLFF. The CDR3 coding sequence is TGTGCCAGCAGTTACTCAGTCGGGGAAAAACTGTTTTTT.

The chain uses TRBV6-1 and TRBJ1-1; 7 nucleotides match TRBD1. J lost 6 bases, V lost 5 bases, and 9 bases had no gene match. The CDR3 spans 14 residues. Germline values: CDR1 MNHNS, CDR2 SASEGT. The CDR3 sequence is CASSPDRATSEAFF. CDR3 bases: TGTGCCAGCAGTCCCGACAGGGCCACCTCTGAAGCTTTCTTT.

The chain uses TRBV7-2 and TRBJ2-1; D is undetermined. CDR1 is SGHTA and CDR2 is FQGNSA in the germline V gene. This CDR3 spans 14 amino acids. Trimming removed 5 bases from V and 0 bases from J, with 8 bases in between. The CDR3 reads CASSPLSSYNEQFF. The CDR3, as DNA: TGTGCCAGCAGCCCGTTGAGCTCCTACAATGAGCAGTTCTTC.

This chain connects TRBV5-4 to TRBJ2-7; D is perhaps TRBD1 (6 bases). V was clipped by 0 bases and J by 2 bases, with 9 bases between them. CDR3 size: 14 residues. Per germline, CDR1 SGHNT and CDR2 YYREEE (reference sequence). CDR3 sequence: CASSLVAGAYEQYF. The CDR3 DNA is TGTGCCAGCAGCTTGGTGGCAGGGGCCTACGAGCAGTACTTC.

The V and J genes are TRBV7-8 and TRBJ2-7, with 10 bases matching TRBD1. The CDR3 has 16 amino acids. V dropped 5 bases and J dropped 7; count of bases not matched to a gene: 14. Germline CDR1 SGHVS, CDR2 FQNEAQ. The CDR3 nucleotides are TGTGCCAGCAGCCCCTTTTCCGGGACAGGGGCGGGGGAGCAGTACTTC. This encodes CASSPFSGTGAGEQYF.

This chain joins TRBV5-5 and TRBJ1-5; D possibly corresponds to TRBD1 (5 bases). The ends were cut back, 4 bases at V and 4 bases at J, with 9 bases in the middle. The CDR3 is 13 amino acids. The germline CDR1 and CDR2 sequences are SGHKS and YYEKEE (reference sequence). The CDR3 region is CASSPGWNQPQHF. The CDR3 DNA follows: TGTGCCAGCAGCCCAGGGTGGAATCAGCCCCAGCATTTT.

The chain recombines TRBV7-9 with TRBJ1-5; D may be TRBD1 (5 bases). The CDR3 runs 13 residues. The V end was cut by 5 bases, the J end by 7 bases, with 12 bases between. Per the germline V gene, CDR1 is SEHNR and CDR2 is FQNEAQ (reference sequence). In DNA, the CDR3 is TGTGCCAGCAGCCGGGGGGGGGAACAGCCCCAGCATTTT. It codes for CASSRGGEQPQHF.

CDR3 bases: TGTGCCAGCAGCTTAGTCGGGGGGCAGGGCAATCAGCCCCAGCATTTT. This encodes CASSLVGGQGNQPQHF. The J gene is TRBJ1-5, the V gene TRBV7-6, with TRBD1 as a possible D gene (6 bases). The CDR3 runs to 16 residues. CDR1 is SGHVS and CDR2 is FNYEAQ in the germline V gene. V lost 1 base to trimming and J lost 2 bases, with 12 bases between them.

The genes are TRBV7-9 and TRBJ1-4; 7 nucleotides line up with TRBD1. V gave up 5 bases and J gave up 7 bases; unmatched junction bases: 7. The CDR3 loop spans 14 amino acids. Germline CDR1 SEHNR, CDR2 FQNEAQ (reference sequence). In DNA form, the CDR3 reads TGTGCCAGCAGCGAACAGGGGTGGAGTGAAAAACTGTTTTTT. It translates to CASSEQGWSEKLFF.

The chain has TRBV9 and TRBJ2-1; a possible D gene is TRBD1 (5 bases). The germline V gene has CDR1 SGDLS and CDR2 YYNGEE. V was clipped by 0 bases and J by 9 bases, with 10 bases between them. The CDR3 contains 13 residues. The CDR3 region is CASSVGMGLEQFF. The CDR3 nucleotides read TGTGCCAGCAGCGTAGGAATGGGGCTTGAGCAGTTCTTC. The variable domain in full, completed from reference TRBV9 and TRBJ2-1, reads DSGVTQTPKHLITATGQRVTLRCSPRSGDLSVYWYQQSLDQGLQFLIQYYNGEERAKGNILERFSAQQFPDLHSELNLSSLELGDSALYFCASSVGMGLEQFFGPGTRLTVL.

This clone was observed once. The chain is built from TRBV30 and TRBJ2-7, with 9 bases that match TRBD1. CDR3 length: 16 residues. Trimming at V came to 5 bases and at J to 6 bases, leaving 17 bases not matched to a gene. Per the germline V gene, CDR1 is GTSNPN and CDR2 is SVGIG (reference sequence). The CDR3 reads CAWCRREGQGLVEQYF. Written as DNA, the CDR3 is TGTGCCTGGTGCCGTAGGGAGGGACAGGGCTTGGTCGAGCAGTACTTC.

The genes are TRBV12-5 and TRBJ2-1; D might be TRBD1 (5 bases). The CDR3 covers 13 residues. V was pared by 3 bases and J by 8 bases, with 11 bases between. The germline gives CDR1 LGHNT, CDR2 FRNRAP. The CDR3 spells CASGFRARDEQFF. In nucleotides, the CDR3 is TGTGCTAGTGGTTTTAGGGCCAGGGATGAGCAGTTCTTC.

A single count supports this clone. This chain links TRBV19 with TRBJ2-7, with D possibly being TRBD2 (5 bases). The germline CDR1 and CDR2 sequences are LNHDA and SQIVND (reference sequence). V shed 3 bases and J shed 6 bases, with 9 bases lying between them. This CDR3 has 12 residues. CDR3 in amino acids: CASSMAAGEQYF. CDR3 bases: TGTGCCAGTAGTATGGCGGCGGGCGAGCAGTACTTC.

The chain couples TRBV19 to TRBJ1-5; D is unclear. The CDR3 is made up of 14 amino acids. Trimming left V 5 bases short and J 0 bases short, with 8 bases between. The germline V gene has CDR1 LNHDA and CDR2 SQIVND (reference sequence). CDR3 in amino acids: CASSPFNSNQPQHF. Written as DNA, the CDR3 is TGTGCCAGTAGTCCCTTTAATAGCAATCAGCCCCAGCATTTT.

Concerning this clone itself: One end of the junction varies from germline; a read error may be responsible. The chain is built from TRBV7-7 and TRBJ2-3; D gene ambiguous. CDR3 size: 14 residues. Germline loops: CDR1 SSHAT, CDR2 FNYEAQ (reference sequence). CDR3 bases: TGTGCTAGCAGCTTAATAACTAGCACAGATACGCAGTATTTT. Its translation is CASSLITSTDTQYF.

Regarding this clone: The DNA is left out, because the CDR3 cannot be placed on it with certainty; the CDR3 is given as TCRdb lists it. The chain carries TRBV21-1 and TRBJ1-3. TRBV21-1 is reported as a pseudogene. A total of 20 residues make up the CDR3, ends included. CDR3 residues: CASSSKGGADLVGLGNTIYF.

The chain's CDR3 is CAWRDRVQAFF. CDR3 nucleotide sequence: TGTGCCTGGAGAGACAGGGTACAAGCTTTCTTT. The chain combines TRBV30 with TRBJ1-1; 7 bases match TRBD1. V lost 3 bases, J lost 9 bases, and 4 bases stayed unmatched. The CDR3 has 11 amino acids. Germline V gene sequence: CDR1 GTSNPN, CDR2 SVGIG (reference sequence).